The next 2 T cell receptor beta chains were all read from a single sample in a study of blood T cells in healthy people across ages. A sample-barcoded 5' primer and a J-beta primer mix were used in a second PCR of about 6 to 12 cycles. TCRdb recomputed calls from the 5' RACE reads with MiXCR, one row per CDR3 protein. The sample lists 800,000 or so distinct CDR3 sequences; just under 25% were seen once. These data were also reused for a study on T cells of mothers and their children.

The sample taken for sequencing was blood. Receptor source: a boy aged 5-17 years in good health.

This clonotype came up a few times. The chain has TRBV15 and TRBJ1-1; perhaps TRBD1 as D (5 bases). V lost 2 bases, J lost 1 base, and 8 bases lay in between. The germline V gene has CDR1 LNHNV and CDR2 YYDKDF (reference sequence). This CDR3 contains 14 residues. This chain's CDR3 is CATSRSGPNTEAFF. DNA of the CDR3: TGTGCCACCAGCAGATCAGGGCCGAACACTGAAGCTTTCTTT. Together with reference TRBV15 and TRBJ1-1, the CDR3 gives the full variable domain: DAMVIQNPRYQVTQFGKPVTLSCSQTLNHNVMYWYQQKSSQAPKLLFHYYDKDFNNEADTPDNFQSRRPNTSFCFLDIRSPGLGDTAMYLCATSRSGPNTEAFFGQGTRLTVV.

This chain connects TRBV2 to TRBJ1-2; D is perhaps TRBD1 (5 bases). Germline values: CDR1 SNHLY, CDR2 FYNNEI. Trimming pared 6 bases from V and 5 bases from J, leaving 10 bases between. The CDR3 length is 12 residues. The CDR3, as DNA: TGTGCCAGCAGGGGACCTGGGTATGGCTACACCTTC. This gives the protein CASRGPGYGYTF.